This note documents a single TCR beta chain sequence. Its specificity is not known. Overnight CMV lysate stimulation of fresh PBMCs defined donor CMV status by CD4+ IFNgamma. Four subsets defined by CD45RA and CD27 were sorted after CD3, CD4, CD8 and live/dead staining. The sample is drawn from a study of naive and memory T cell subsets. V lost 5 bases and J lost 8, with 13 bases in between. The germline gives CDR1 MNHEY, CDR2 SMNVEV (reference sequence). The CDR3 totals 13 residues. An equimolar mix of two oligonucleotides served as the beta constant-region primer for TRBC1 and TRBC2. Ligated cDNA was amplified by four rounds of PCR with nested alpha and beta constant-region primers and SP2. Ligation attached a single-stranded oligonucleotide with a 12-nucleotide UMI and the SP2 primer to the cDNA 3' end. TCRdb ran MiXCR on the UMI-ligation and nested PCR reads and lists one entry per CDR3 protein. Of around 93,000 distinct CDR3 sequences listed, around 10% are singletons.

Whole-study results and caveats: Naive repertoires, especially CD8, held a few larger clonotypes, possibly memory cells re-expressing CD45RA. In naive cells, over 85% of TCR sequences were seen only once.

The V gene is TRBV27, the J gene TRBJ1-5; D is uncertain. Sequenced input: naive CD4+ T cells from blood. The source of this sequence is a human donor in good health. DNA of the CDR3: TGTGCCAGCAGTCTAAGCCCCGGGGAGCCCCAGCATTTT. Translation: CASSLSPGEPQHF.